This TCR beta chain was recovered during a study of blood T cell repertoires in COVID-19. Study information: Samples representing acute and convalescent COVID-19 were sourced from the United States, Italy and Spain. T cells, B-cell-depleted T cells, or PBMCs supplied cDNA or gDNA.

The CDR3 contains 16 residues. Unmatched junction bases numbered 11, after V lost 0 bases and J lost 8 bases. The V gene's germline CDR1 is SGHRS and CDR2 YFSETQ. Per the original data handling: Counts of nucleated cells, estimated from reference gene primer amplification, were obtained. Using immunoSEQ multiplex PCR, the repertoire was profiled, and TCRdb retains in-frame clones only, with some absent. V, J and clone size reflect that table, while D and trimming were determined from the DNA. The sample holds approximately 180,000 clones, roughly 88% seen once. This clonotype was sampled from a man between 60 and 75 years old with acute or convalescent COVID-19. Input material: peripheral blood. The chain couples TRBV5-1 to TRBJ2-1, with TRBD1 identical over 7 bases. The CDR3: CASSLGQGNLKDEQFF. The CDR3, as DNA: TGCGCCAGCAGCTTGGGACAGGGTAACCTTAAGGATGAGCAGTTCTTC.